There are a few counts of the clone carrying this TCR beta chain. It was with a sample-barcoded 5' primer and a J-beta primer mix that a second PCR of roughly 6 to 11 cycles was run. A single record per CDR3 protein comes from TCRdb applying MiXCR to the 5' RACE reads. The sample holds 1.6 million or so distinct CDR3 sequences; almost 35% are singletons and the top ten take around 10%. This entry is derived from a study of blood T cells in healthy people across ages. PBMCs, at least 6.5 million per sample, were isolated. Germline loops: CDR1 MNHEY, CDR2 SMNVEV (reference sequence). CDR3 length: 14 amino acids. Trimming at V came to 7 bases and at J to 6 bases, leaving 7 bases not matched to a gene.

This rearrangement joins TRBV27 to TRBJ2-1; the match to TRBD1 covers 9 bases. The TCR sequence derives from a woman aged 25 to 39 in good health. The material sequenced was blood. CDR3 protein: CASTLGTGFNEQFF. The DNA for the CDR3 is TGTGCCAGCACCTTAGGGACAGGGTTCAATGAGCAGTTCTTC.